A single sample is the source of the 23 T cell receptor beta chains below, sequenced in a study of blood T cell repertoires in COVID-19. Method: immunoSEQ multiplex PCR; TCRdb's copy keeps in-frame clones and lacks some. The data hold 34,000 or so clones, with 80% observed a single time. What was sequenced was peripheral blood. These receptors were collected from a man older than 75 with acute or convalescent COVID-19.

The rearrangement links TRBV4-1 to TRBJ1-3; 9 bases align to TRBD1. CDR1 and CDR2 from the germline V gene are MGHRA and YSYEKL. Unmatched junction bases numbered 8, after V lost 2 bases and J lost 0 bases. CDR3 length: 18 amino acids. The CDR3 spells CASSQTRLQGASGNTIYF. CDR3 in DNA: TGCGCCAGCAGCCAAACGAGATTACAGGGGGCCTCTGGAAACACCATATATTTT.

The V and J genes are TRBV24-1 and TRBJ2-4; 10 bases line up with TRBD2. Trimming removed 5 bases from V and 8 bases from J; junction bases left unmatched: 5. The CDR3 is 14 residues long. Per germline, CDR1 KGHDR and CDR2 SFDVKD. CDR3 region: CATSAASGGDIQYF. In DNA form, the CDR3 reads TGTGCCACCAGTGCGGCTAGCGGGGGTGACATTCAGTACTTC.

Only one count was recorded for this clone. This sequence joins TRBV19 and TRBJ2-5; TRBD1 agrees at 10 bases. In germline, CDR1 is LNHDA, CDR2 SQIVND (reference sequence). The CDR3 consists of 16 residues. The J segment lost 5 bases and the V segment lost 3 bases, leaving 9 bases of the junction unmatched. DNA for the CDR3: TGTGCCAGTAGTATTTCGTGGGACAGGGGTCGGGAGACCCAGTACTTC. It codes for CASSISWDRGRETQYF.

The chain has TRBV28 and TRBJ2-7, with D maybe TRBD2 (5 bases). CDR1 is MDHEN and CDR2 is SYDVKM in the germline V gene. The germline V and J ends were trimmed by 5 bases and 3 bases, with 8 bases remaining between them. The CDR3 loop spans 12 amino acids. This chain's CDR3 is CASSGRDYEQYF. The CDR3 nucleotides read TGTGCCAGCAGTGGCCGGGACTACGAGCAGTACTTC. The full variable domain, completed using reference TRBV28 and TRBJ2-7, is DVKVTQSSRYLVKRTGEKVFLECVQDMDHENMFWYRQDPGLGLRLIYFSYDVKMKEKGDIPEGYSVSREKKERFSLILESASTNQTSMYLCASSGRDYEQYFGPGTRLTVT.

This clone appeared a few times. The rearrangement joins TRBV7-2 to TRBJ2-7; 7 positions agree with TRBD2. CDR3 length equals 15 residues. With 5 bases clipped from V and 3 bases from J, the junction kept 10 bases outside the gene matches. Germline CDR1 and CDR2: SGHTA and FQGNSA. The CDR3 nucleotides are TGTGCCAGCAGCCCAGGGAGCGGGGCCCTCTACGAGCAGTACTTC. Translation: CASSPGSGALYEQYF.

This rearrangement joins TRBV10-3 to TRBJ2-1, with 11 bases matching TRBD2. V was pared by 4 bases and J by 0 bases, with 11 bases of the junction left unmatched. The CDR3 is made up of 19 amino acids. CDR1 is ENHRY and CDR2 is SYGVKD in the germline V gene. The CDR3 DNA sequence: TGTGCCATCAGTGTTAGCCTAGCGGGAGGAATGAGCTCCTACAATGAGCAGTTCTTC. Protein sequence: CAISVSLAGGMSSYNEQFF.

V usage is TRBV7-3 and J usage is TRBJ2-2, with 8 bases lining up with TRBD2. Germline loops: CDR1 SGHTA, CDR2 FQGTGA. CDR3 length: 16 amino acids. The V segment lost 1 base and the J segment 4 bases; nucleotides outside the gene matches: 5. The CDR3 reads CASSLIPAGATGELFF. CDR3 nucleotide sequence: TGTGCCAGCAGCTTAATCCCAGCGGGGGCCACCGGGGAGCTGTTTTTT.

The chain recombines TRBV6-2 or TRBV6-3 with TRBJ1-1; D unclear. CDR1 is MNHEY, CDR2 SVGEGT, per germline. This CDR3 region has 14 residues. V gave up 2 bases and J gave up 10 bases, with 17 bases separating them. CDR3: CASSYGGSPSGAFF. For the CDR3, the DNA is TGTGCCAGCAGTTACGGAGGCAGTCCGTCGGGAGCTTTCTTT.

The chain is built from TRBV15 and TRBJ2-3; D gene unclear. CDR3 length equals 15 residues. The germline gives CDR1 LNHNV, CDR2 YYDKDF (reference sequence). Trimming pared 3 bases from V and 0 bases from J, leaving 10 bases between. Written as DNA, the CDR3 is TGTGCCACCAGCAGTGGTCCAACAAGCACAGATACGCAGTATTTT. Its translation is CATSSGPTSTDTQYF.

The V call is TRBV28, the J call TRBJ2-7; 8 nucleotides line up with TRBD2. The ends lost 5 bases at V and 3 bases at J; junction bases unmatched: 6. CDR3 length: 14 amino acids. The germline V gene encodes CDR1 MDHEN and CDR2 SYDVKM. The chain's CDR3 is CASSAPGGVYEQYF. The CDR3 region has the DNA TGTGCCAGCAGTGCCCCGGGGGGGGTCTACGAGCAGTACTTC.

The CDR3 region has the DNA TGTGCCAGCAGTTCGGGTAGGGGCAGACAGGGTGGCTACACCTTC. Translated, it gives CASSSGRGRQGGYTF. The V call is TRBV28, the J call TRBJ1-2, with 7 bases identical to TRBD1. This CDR3 region has 15 residues. V was clipped by 4 bases and J by 7 bases; unmatched bases: 12. Germline V lookup: CDR1 MDHEN, CDR2 SYDVKM.

This rearrangement joins TRBV2 to TRBJ2-5; maybe TRBD1 (6 bases). CDR3 length equals 13 residues. Trimming pared 3 bases from V and 5 bases from J, leaving 10 bases between. CDR1 SNHLY and CDR2 FYNNEI come from the germline V gene. CDR3 nucleotide sequence: TGTGCCAGCAGTGATCAGGGGTACGAGACCCAGTACTTC. Its translation: CASSDQGYETQYF.

V is TRBV19 and J is TRBJ1-5, with D possibly matching TRBD1 (6 bases). V was trimmed by 6 bases and J by 3 bases, leaving 18 bases between them. This CDR3 comprises 16 residues. Germline-derived CDR1 and CDR2 are LNHDA and SQIVND (reference sequence). CDR3 nucleotide sequence: TGTGCCAGTAGCCCAAAACCAGGGGACCTCAATCAGCCCCAGCATTTT. It yields the protein CASSPKPGDLNQPQHF.

This rearrangement joins TRBV7-9 to TRBJ2-3, with TRBD2 identical over 11 bases. The CDR3 contains 17 residues. Germline trimming cut 3 bases from V and 2 bases from J; bases unmatched to any gene: 7. Germline CDR1 reads SEHNR; CDR2 reads FQNEAQ (reference sequence). The CDR3: CASSFLGTSGSTDTQYF. The CDR3, as DNA: TGTGCCAGCAGCTTCCTTGGGACTAGCGGATCCACAGATACGCAGTATTTT.

The chain recombines TRBV5-1 with TRBJ2-5, with 15 bases fitting TRBD2. This CDR3 comprises 17 residues. In germline, CDR1 is SGHRS, CDR2 YFSETQ. Trimming at V came to 4 bases and at J to 6 bases, leaving 10 bases not matched to a gene. The CDR3 protein is CASSPPGTSGGRKTQYF. The CDR3 region has the DNA TGCGCCAGCAGCCCTCCCGGGACTAGCGGGGGGCGGAAGACCCAGTACTTC.

The chain carries TRBV24-1 and TRBJ2-3; 7 bases are shared with TRBD1. J gave up 2 bases and V 10 bases, and 14 bases lay outside the gene matches. CDR3 length equals 16 residues. Germline assignment: CDR1 KGHDR and CDR2 SFDVKD. Written as DNA, the CDR3 is TGTGCCACAGCCGACCCACAGGGGCCCCACACAGATACGCAGTATTTT. It specifies CATADPQGPHTDTQYF.

The chain recombines TRBV28 with TRBJ1-1; D not resolved. V was shortened by 4 bases and J by 5 bases, with 17 bases between the two germline ends. The CDR3 runs to 15 residues. Germline V lookup: CDR1 MDHEN, CDR2 SYDVKM. The CDR3 here is CASSSLGGRRTEAFF. In nucleotides, the CDR3 is TGTGCCAGCAGTTCCCTCGGAGGCAGGAGGACTGAAGCTTTCTTT.

The rearrangement uses TRBV9 and TRBJ1-2; possibly TRBD1 for D (6 bases). This CDR3 has 17 amino acids. Trimming pared 0 bases from V and 7 bases from J, leaving 22 bases between. Germline values: CDR1 SGDLS, CDR2 YYNGEE. The CDR3 sequence: CASSVGEEGGRISGYTF. The CDR3 coding sequence is TGTGCCAGCAGCGTAGGTGAAGAGGGGGGGAGGATCAGTGGCTACACCTTC.

The J gene is TRBJ2-7, the V gene TRBV6-6, with TRBD1 matching 7 bases. The CDR3 is made up of 13 amino acids. With V trimmed by 5 bases and J by 1 base, 2 bases remained unmatched. Per the germline V gene, CDR1 is MNHNY and CDR2 is SVGAGI (reference sequence). The DNA of the CDR3 is TGTGCCAGCAGTCCGGGACAGTCCTACGAGCAGTACTTC. It specifies CASSPGQSYEQYF.

The rearrangement joins TRBV18 to TRBJ2-7, with D possibly TRBD1 on 6 matching bases. From germline, CDR1 is KGHSH and CDR2 LQKENI. Deletions cut 4 bases from V and 3 bases from J, with 16 bases between. CDR3 length: 15 amino acids. The DNA for the CDR3 is TGTGCCAGCTCACTGACTGGACAGATCCTCTACGAGCAGTACTTC. This codes for CASSLTGQILYEQYF.

This chain joins TRBV7-8 and TRBJ1-1, with 7 bases that match TRBD1. Germline V gene data show CDR1 as SGHVS and CDR2 as FQNEAQ. The CDR3 contains 15 residues. V lost 3 bases and J lost 3; bases outside the gene matches: 7. The DNA for the CDR3 is TGTGCCAGCAGCTTCAGGGGGTTGCTCGACACTGAAGCTTTCTTT. Protein product: CASSFRGLLDTEAFF.

V and J are TRBV11-2 and TRBJ2-2; 7 nucleotides line up with TRBD1. J gave up 0 bases and V 6 bases, and 10 bases lay outside the gene matches. The CDR3 spans 17 residues. Germline values: CDR1 SGHAT, CDR2 FQNNGV. The CDR3 region is CASRHRGRSPNTGELFF. In nucleotides, the CDR3 is TGTGCCAGCAGACACAGGGGCCGTAGTCCGAACACCGGGGAGCTGTTTTTT.

This clone has a handful of counts. The V and J genes are TRBV3-1 (or the pseudogene TRBV3-2) and TRBJ1-2, with D hard to call. CDR3 length equals 15 residues. CDR1 is LGHDT, CDR2 YNNKEL, per germline (reference sequence). Trimming pared 1 base from V and 0 bases from J, leaving 9 bases between. Written as DNA, the CDR3 is TGTGCCAGCAGCCAAGTTACGAGATCTAACTATGGCTACACCTTC. Translation: CASSQVTRSNYGYTF.